This T cell receptor beta chain was retrieved from a study of CD8 T cells in acute hepatitis C reinfection. Background on the study: CD8+ T cells specific for HCV NS3-1073 were sequenced.

A few counts support this clone. Its cognate antigen is unknown. Whole-study results and caveats: Only TCRbeta was bulk sequenced, so alphabeta pairing is unknown.

Clones were sequenced by immunoSEQ multiplex PCR, and TCRdb holds only the in-frame ones, with some missing. The sample carries 30,000 to 40,000 clones, 85% to 90% recorded once. The time point: naive CD8 control sorted from an acute-time-point sample. This clonotype was obtained from a man aged 30 to 39 with chronic hepatitis C. The sample comprised naive CD8+ T cells from PBMCs.

Written as DNA, the CDR3 is TGTGCCAGCAGCTCAGGGGACAGGGGTCTAGAGACCCAGTACTTC. As protein: CASSSGDRGLETQYF. The chain employs TRBV5-6 and TRBJ2-5; 10 bases match TRBD1. The germline V gene has CDR1 SGHDT and CDR2 YYEEEE. The trim removed 3 bases at V and 4 bases at J, leaving 6 bases unmatched. The CDR3 sequence is 15 residues long. Filled out from reference TRBV5-6 and TRBJ2-5, the complete variable domain reads DAGVTQSPTHLIKTRGQQVTLRCSPKSGHDTVSWYQQALGQGPQFIFQYYEEEERQRGNFPDRFSGHQFPNYSSELNVNALLLGDSALYLCASSSGDRGLETQYFGPGTRLLVL.